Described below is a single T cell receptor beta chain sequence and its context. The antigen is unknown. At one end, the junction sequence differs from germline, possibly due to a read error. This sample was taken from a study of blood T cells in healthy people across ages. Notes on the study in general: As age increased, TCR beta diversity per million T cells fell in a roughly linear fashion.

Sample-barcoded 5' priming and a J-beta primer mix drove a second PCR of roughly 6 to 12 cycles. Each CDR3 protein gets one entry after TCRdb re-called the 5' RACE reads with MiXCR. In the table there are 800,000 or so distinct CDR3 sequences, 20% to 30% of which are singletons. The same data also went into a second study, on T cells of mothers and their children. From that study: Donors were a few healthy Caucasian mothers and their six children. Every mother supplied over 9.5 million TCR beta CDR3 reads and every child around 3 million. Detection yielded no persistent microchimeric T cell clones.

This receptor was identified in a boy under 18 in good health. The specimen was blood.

This CDR3 reads CAGSSGTLNTEAFF. CDR3 DNA sequence: TGTGCCGGCAGTTCCGGGACATTGAACACTGAAGCTTTCTTT. The chain combines TRBV28 with TRBJ1-1, with D possibly TRBD1 on 6 matching bases. The CDR3 is made up of 14 amino acids. Per the germline V gene, CDR1 is MDHEN and CDR2 is SYDVKM.